A single sample gave rise to the 5 T cell receptor beta chains below, sequenced in a study of shared clonotypes between healthy human individuals. Only CD45RO-negative cells positively selected for CCR7 counted as naive CD8 cells, so terminally differentiated effector memory CD45RA+ cells were excluded. Libraries were prepared by immunoSEQ multiplex PCR; TCRdb keeps only in-frame clonotypes and omits some of them. The sample holds approximately 2,000,000 clones, 93% seen once. What was sequenced was naive CD8+ T cells from PBMCs. These receptors all come from a man aged 18 to 35 in good health. Some clones in this sample may be carry-over from other donors' samples.

The chain uses TRBV15 and TRBJ2-7; D gene ambiguous. The CDR3 has 13 residues. V was trimmed by 2 bases and J by 6 bases, leaving 11 bases between them. Germline V lookup: CDR1 LNHNV, CDR2 YYDKDF (reference sequence). The CDR3 loop is CATSRRVAPEQYF. CDR3 nucleotide sequence: TGTGCCACCAGCAGAAGGGTGGCCCCCGAGCAGTACTTC. Using reference TRBV15 and TRBJ2-7 for the parts outside the CDR3, the full variable domain is DAMVIQNPRYQVTQFGKPVTLSCSQTLNHNVMYWYQQKSSQAPKLLFHYYDKDFNNEADTPDNFQSRRPNTSFCFLDIRSPGLGDTAMYLCATSRRVAPEQYFGPGTRLTVT.

This chain connects TRBV28 to TRBJ2-7, with D uncertain. V gave up 5 bases and J gave up 6 bases, with 11 bases separating them. CDR3 length equals 12 residues. Germline lookup yields CDR1 MDHEN and CDR2 SYDVKM. Here the CDR3 DNA reads TGTGCCAGCAGTCCCCACCGACCCGAGCAGTACTTC. Amino acids: CASSPHRPEQYF.

The chain combines TRBV7-9 with TRBJ1-1; no clear D gene. CDR1 and CDR2 (germline): SEHNR, FQNEAQ (reference sequence). V lost 2 bases, J lost 11 bases, and 18 bases lay in between. The CDR3 loop spans 14 amino acids. In DNA, the CDR3 is TGTGCCAGCAGCTTAATCGAGGGAGCCATGGATGCTTTCTTT. It codes for CASSLIEGAMDAFF.

The rearrangement uses TRBV28 and TRBJ2-7; possibly TRBD1 for D (6 bases). Germline V gene data show CDR1 as MDHEN and CDR2 as SYDVKM. Trimming took off 6 bases at V and 0 bases at J, with 15 bases between the two ends. The CDR3 extends over 15 amino acids. CDR3 amino acids: CASSRPLDSSYEQYF. The CDR3 nucleotides are TGTGCCAGCAGCCGCCCCTTGGACAGCTCCTACGAGCAGTACTTC.

This chain links TRBV10-3 with TRBJ2-1; D gene uncertain. V was clipped by 2 bases and J by 12 bases, with 23 bases between them. The CDR3 runs to 16 residues. Germline values: CDR1 ENHRY, CDR2 SYGVKD. The CDR3 protein is CAISEALIASQDGQFF. In DNA, the CDR3 is TGTGCCATCAGTGAGGCCTTGATAGCATCCCAGGATGGGCAGTTCTTC.